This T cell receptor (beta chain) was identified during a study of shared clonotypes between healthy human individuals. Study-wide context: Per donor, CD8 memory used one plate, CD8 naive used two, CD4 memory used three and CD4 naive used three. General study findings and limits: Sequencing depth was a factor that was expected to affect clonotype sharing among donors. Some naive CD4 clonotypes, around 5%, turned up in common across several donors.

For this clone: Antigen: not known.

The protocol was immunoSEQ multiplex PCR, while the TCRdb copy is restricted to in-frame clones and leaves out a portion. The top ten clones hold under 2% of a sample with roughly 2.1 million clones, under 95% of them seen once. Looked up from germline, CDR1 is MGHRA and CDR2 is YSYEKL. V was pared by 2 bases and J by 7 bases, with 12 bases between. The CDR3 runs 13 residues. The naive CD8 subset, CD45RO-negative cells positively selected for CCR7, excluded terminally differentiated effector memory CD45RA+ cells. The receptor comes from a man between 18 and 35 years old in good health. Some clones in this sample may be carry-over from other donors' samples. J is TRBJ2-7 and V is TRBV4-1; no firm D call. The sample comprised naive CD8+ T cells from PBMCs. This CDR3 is CASSQSPAWEQYF. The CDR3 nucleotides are TGCGCCAGCAGCCAATCCCCAGCGTGGGAGCAGTACTTC.